This T cell receptor beta chain stems from a study of blood T cell repertoires in COVID-19 (TCRdb year 2020). Regarding the study in general: The collaborator samples originated in the United States, Italy and Spain and spanned the acute and convalescent phases of COVID-19. The prospective study material was composed of cDNA or gDNA derived from T cells, B-cell-depleted T cells, or PBMCs. Subjects who had been exposed to COVID-19, were actively infected with it, or had recovered from it provided the deeply sampled blood TCRbeta repertoires that made up the dataset. The repertoires were made available in a free public database intended to serve as a resource for research on the immune response to SARS-CoV-2. Samples came from the ongoing ImmuneRACE study (first 160 participants) plus 1,254 subjects from 6 global collaborators. Sample metadata almost always included a de-identified subject ID, COVID-19 status, age in years and sex. Where HLA class I and class II types were available, the types were taken from metadata supplied by the sample provider, not from assay-based typing. The investigation overall reported the following: How much clinical and demographic metadata was included differed by source and by participant, and the metadata was provided uncurated.

TCRbeta CDR3 regions were amplified from genomic DNA by means of the immunoSEQ Assay, a bias-controlled multiplex PCR. The paper's data handling went like this. Within the assay, amplification of reference gene primers was used to estimate how many nucleated cells each sample contained. Sequence reads were collapsed and filtered to measure the absolute abundance of every unique TCRbeta CDR3 rearrangement. For each sample, productive Simpson clonality was calculated as the square root of Simpson's diversity index over productive rearrangements. This is the immuneACCESS table as TCRdb keeps it, with only in-frame sequences that have V and J called. A part of the clones is gone; compared with another copy, unresolved V genes explain less than half, and the rest is unexplained. The DNA was the basis for D and trimming; V, J and clone size are from that table. Counted in this sample were roughly 93,000 clones; approximately 81% of them appeared once. About 10% of the sample is taken by the ten largest.

In the germline V gene (reference sequence), CDR1 corresponds to LNHDA and CDR2 to SQIVND. The cysteine opens and the phenylalanine closes a CDR3 of 17 amino acids. Only the CDR3 region is kept as DNA, spanning 51 bases read in frame from base 1. Trimmed from V: 5 bases; trimmed from J: 0 bases; junction bases lacking a gene match: 7. Regarding this clone: Its antigen is currently not known. No base quality values were provided; no much bigger clone lies one nucleotide off.

Whole blood was collected in K2EDTA tubes by collaborating institutions according to the institutions' own protocols. For TCRbeta analysis, collaborator samples were shipped as frozen whole blood, as isolated PBMCs, or as DNA extracted from either sample type. The source material was peripheral blood. This chain joins TRBV19 to TRBJ1-6; TRBD1 aligns with 7 central bases. This sequence was found in a woman over 75 with acute or convalescent COVID-19. The base sequence is TGTGCCAGTAGTCCCGACAGGGCCGGCTCCTATAATTCACCCCTCCACTTT. Its amino acids are CASSPDRAGSYNSPLHF. With the portions outside the CDR3 filled from the reference TRBV19 and TRBJ1-6 genes, the complete variable region becomes DGGITQSPKYLFRKEGQNVTLSCEQNLNHDAMYWYRQDPGQGLRLIYYSQIVNDFQKGDIAEGYSVSREKKESFPLTVTSAQKNPTAFYLCASSPDRAGSYNSPLHFGNGTRLTVT.